Presented here are 27 T cell receptor beta chains from one specimen sequenced in a study of T cell changes during pregnancy in multiple sclerosis. Only in-frame clones appear in the TCRdb table, and some are missing; sequencing was by immunoSEQ multiplex PCR. Among around 80,000 clones, 90% to 95% were seen once, and the ten largest hold almost 1.5%. The source was peripheral blood, collected before pregnancy. The receptor source for this set is a female donor with multiple sclerosis, enrolled in a pregnancy study.

The chain uses TRBV7-9 and TRBJ1-4; 7 nucleotides agree with TRBD1. Germline V gene lookup returns CDR1 SEHNR and CDR2 FQNEAQ (reference sequence). J lost 5 bases, V lost 6 bases, and 6 bases had no gene match. The CDR3 consists of 14 residues. The CDR3 DNA reads as TGTGCCAGCAGACTTGACAGGGCCAATGAAAAACTGTTTTTT. Its protein is CASRLDRANEKLFF. The variable domain in full, with the rest retrieved from reference TRBV7-9 and TRBJ1-4, is DTGVSQNPRHKITKRGQNVTFRCDPISEHNRLYWYRQTLGQGPEFLTYFQNEAQLEKSRLLSDRFSAERPKGSFSTLEIQRTEQGDSAMYLCASRLDRANEKLFFGSGTQLSVL.

The rearrangement joins TRBV10-3 to TRBJ2-3; 9 bases fit TRBD2. This CDR3 has 16 amino acids. The V gene's germline CDR1 is ENHRY and CDR2 SYGVKD. J was trimmed by 3 bases and V by 3 bases; bases with no gene match: 7. CDR3 DNA sequence: TGTGCCATCAGTGACCAGGCGGGGGGGTGGACAGATACGCAGTATTTT. Its protein is CAISDQAGGWTDTQYF.

The V gene is TRBV19, the J gene TRBJ1-1; D gene ambiguous. CDR3 size: 13 residues. The germline V gene encodes CDR1 LNHDA and CDR2 SQIVND (reference sequence). Trimming removed 5 bases at V and 0 bases at J, with 7 bases between. CDR3: CASSLAVNTEAFF. The CDR3 DNA follows: TGTGCCAGTAGTTTGGCAGTGAACACTGAAGCTTTCTTT.

The rearrangement joins TRBV19 to TRBJ1-1; perhaps TRBD1 as D (5 bases). V gave up 7 bases and J gave up 1 base, with 13 bases separating them. The CDR3 is made up of 14 amino acids. CDR1 is LNHDA, CDR2 SQIVND, per germline (reference sequence). The DNA of the CDR3 is TGTGCCAGTACTGCCGGACAACAGAACACTGAAGCTTTCTTT. Amino acids: CASTAGQQNTEAFF.

The genes are TRBV5-1 and TRBJ2-1; TRBD2 agrees at 10 bases. J was trimmed by 1 base and V by 4 bases; bases with no gene match: 2. The germline gives CDR1 SGHRS, CDR2 YFSETQ. The CDR3 totals 15 residues. The CDR3, as DNA: TGCGCCAGCAGCCCGACTAGCGGGTCCTACAATGAGCAGTTCTTC. Its translation is CASSPTSGSYNEQFF.

V is TRBV6-1 and J is TRBJ1-5; D gene ambiguous. The CDR3 sequence is 15 residues long. Germline CDR1 reads MNHNS; CDR2 reads SASEGT. Trimming left V 0 bases short and J 0 bases short, with 6 bases between. The CDR3 nucleotides are TGTGCCAGCAGTGAAGCGCAGTATAGCAATCAGCCCCAGCATTTT. Its protein product is CASSEAQYSNQPQHF.

The chain recombines TRBV11-2 with TRBJ1-3; D is possibly TRBD1 (5 bases). V lost 0 bases, J lost 2 bases, and 8 bases lay in between. There are 15 residues in the CDR3. Germline CDR1 is SGHAT and CDR2 is FQNNGV. The CDR3 region has the DNA TGTGCCAGCAGCTTAGAGCAGGGTCCTGGAAACACCATATATTTT. Protein product: CASSLEQGPGNTIYF.

The chain joins TRBV6-6 to TRBJ1-2; 8 bases line up with TRBD1. J lost 8 bases, V lost 7 bases, and 6 bases had no gene match. The CDR3 has 12 residues. CDR1 and CDR2 from the germline V gene are MNHNY and SVGAGI (reference sequence). Here the CDR3 reads CASNDHRGGYTF. CDR3 sequence (DNA): TGTGCCAGCAACGACCACAGGGGGGGCTACACCTTC.

This clone appeared once. This chain uses TRBV10-1 with TRBJ1-1; D is undetermined. The CDR3 length is 13 residues. Trimming stripped 8 bases from V and 7 bases from J, with 17 bases between. Germline CDR1 WNHNN, CDR2 SYGVQD (reference sequence). The CDR3: CASSYGGGSEAFF. In DNA form, the CDR3 reads TGCGCCAGCTCTTACGGCGGCGGGAGTGAAGCTTTCTTT.

The chain links TRBV2 to TRBJ2-1, with 13 nucleotides matching TRBD2. Germline loops: CDR1 SNHLY, CDR2 FYNNEI. The CDR3 is 16 residues long. V was clipped by 7 bases and J by 0 bases; unmatched bases: 3. CDR3: CASTRTSGGSYNEQFF. The CDR3, as DNA: TGTGCCAGCACGAGGACTAGCGGGGGCTCCTACAATGAGCAGTTCTTC. The variable domain in full, with the rest retrieved from reference TRBV2 and TRBJ2-1, is EPEVTQTPSHQVTQMGQEVILRCVPISNHLYFYWYRQILGQKVEFLVSFYNNEISEKSEIFDDQFSVERPDGSNFTLKIRSTKLEDSAMYFCASTRTSGGSYNEQFFGPGTRLTVL.

The V gene is TRBV19, the J gene TRBJ1-5, with unresolved D. Trimming took off 1 base at V and 5 bases at J, with 9 bases between the two ends. In germline, CDR1 is LNHDA, CDR2 SQIVND (reference sequence). The CDR3 contains 14 residues. The CDR3 reads CASSIAQRDQPQHF. The CDR3, as DNA: TGTGCCAGTAGTATAGCACAGAGAGATCAGCCCCAGCATTTT.

This chain links TRBV6-1 with TRBJ1-3; a possible D gene is TRBD1 (5 bases). The V gene's germline CDR1 is MNHNS and CDR2 SASEGT. This CDR3 spans 15 amino acids. V was clipped by 4 bases and J by 1 base, with 11 bases between them. This CDR3 is CASSVPPGSGNTIYF. The CDR3, as DNA: TGTGCCAGCAGTGTGCCCCCAGGGTCTGGAAACACCATATATTTT.

The V and J genes are TRBV5-1 and TRBJ2-3; 9 nucleotides match TRBD2. This CDR3 has 17 amino acids. CDR1 SGHRS and CDR2 YFSETQ come from the germline V gene. V gave up 4 bases and J gave up 6 bases; unmatched junction bases: 15. The CDR3 DNA follows: TGCGCCAGCAGCCCGCTGTTGAGTAGCGGGGGAAACGATACGCAGTATTTT. Translation gives CASSPLLSSGGNDTQYF.

This chain joins TRBV10-3 and TRBJ2-1; 9 bases align to TRBD1. The germline CDR1 and CDR2 sequences are ENHRY and SYGVKD. The CDR3 spans 16 residues. Losses at the gene ends were 5 bases for V and 5 bases for J; bases not matched to a gene: 10. In nucleotides, the CDR3 is TGTGCCATCAGTAATGCCCGGGGACAGGGTAACAATGAGCAGTTCTTC. The encoded protein is CAISNARGQGNNEQFF.

The chain links TRBV4-1 to TRBJ2-5; D not resolved. Trimming took 0 bases from V and 0 from J, leaving 14 bases between them. Germline V gene sequence: CDR1 MGHRA, CDR2 YSYEKL. This CDR3 contains 17 residues. The CDR3 is CASSQDFLGTYQETQYF. The CDR3 DNA sequence: TGCGCCAGCAGCCAAGACTTCCTTGGCACCTACCAAGAGACCCAGTACTTC.

The chain uses TRBV29-1 and TRBJ2-7; possibly TRBD1 for D (6 bases). The V gene lost 4 bases and the J gene lost 0 bases, with 7 bases spanning the gap. Per the germline V gene, CDR1 is SQVTM and CDR2 is ANQGSEA. This CDR3 spans 12 amino acids. CDR3 region: CSVGDTSYEQYF. The CDR3, as DNA: TGCAGCGTTGGGGACACCTCCTACGAGCAGTACTTC.

The rearrangement links TRBV4-2 to TRBJ2-7, with TRBD1 as a possible D gene (6 bases). Germline CDR1 reads LGHNA; CDR2 reads YNFKEQ. This CDR3 spans 17 amino acids. V was shortened by 3 bases and J by 2 bases, with 20 bases between the two germline ends. The CDR3 region is CASSQEPQGFGTYEQYF. In DNA form, the CDR3 reads TGTGCCAGCAGCCAGGAACCTCAGGGGTTTGGGACCTACGAGCAGTACTTC.

This CDR3 is CASSFPSGQGARSLEQYF. DNA for the CDR3: TGTGCCAGCAGCTTTCCATCAGGACAGGGGGCCAGAAGTCTGGAGCAGTACTTC. The J gene is TRBJ2-7, the V gene TRBV7-8; 11 nucleotides agree with TRBD1. Trimming at V came to 3 bases and at J to 7 bases, leaving 17 bases not matched to a gene. Looked up from germline, CDR1 is SGHVS and CDR2 is FQNEAQ. The CDR3 covers 18 residues.

This clone was recorded only once. V gene TRBV9 combines with J gene TRBJ2-7, with 9 bases fitting TRBD2. This CDR3 has 15 amino acids. V dropped 2 bases and J dropped 2; count of bases not matched to a gene: 5. Germline V gene lookup returns CDR1 SGDLS and CDR2 YYNGEE. Written as DNA, the CDR3 is TGTGCCAGCAGCGTTGAGGCGGGGGGGACCTACGAGCAGTACTTC. Protein sequence: CASSVEAGGTYEQYF.

V and J are TRBV6-1 and TRBJ2-7; TRBD1 matches at 10 bases. CDR1 and CDR2 from the germline V gene are MNHNS and SASEGT. The V gene end was trimmed by 10 bases and the J gene end by 3 bases; junction bases not matched to a gene: 6. CDR3 size: 13 residues. This chain's CDR3 is CATLDRGYYEQYF. The CDR3 nucleotides are TGTGCCACCCTGGACAGGGGGTACTACGAGCAGTACTTC.

The chain has TRBV6-6 and TRBJ2-7, with 7 bases that match TRBD1. CDR1 MNHNY and CDR2 SVGAGI come from the germline V gene (reference sequence). The CDR3 extends over 14 amino acids. Germline trimming cut 5 bases from V and 6 bases from J; bases unmatched to any gene: 10. DNA of the CDR3: TGTGCCAGCAGTCAAATAAATTCAGGGGGCGAGCAGTACTTC. Translating gives CASSQINSGGEQYF.

This clone came up once. J is TRBJ2-7 and V is TRBV25-1, with TRBD1 identical over 8 bases. Germline trimming cut 5 bases from V and 3 bases from J; bases unmatched to any gene: 6. The CDR3 covers 14 residues. Germline V gene data show CDR1 as MGHDK and CDR2 as SYGVNS. CDR3 in amino acids: CASSLQGERYEQYF. As DNA, the CDR3 is TGTGCCAGCAGTCTACAGGGGGAACGCTACGAGCAGTACTTC.

The chain uses TRBV19 and TRBJ2-7, with D possibly matching TRBD1 (5 bases). Germline CDR1 and CDR2: LNHDA and SQIVND (reference sequence). V was cut by 4 bases and J by 2 bases, with 15 bases left in between. The CDR3 length is 15 residues. CDR3: CASSKSGAGAYEQYF. The DNA of the CDR3 is TGTGCCAGTAGTAAGTCTGGGGCCGGAGCCTACGAGCAGTACTTC.

The chain recombines TRBV5-4 with TRBJ2-7, with D perhaps matching TRBD1 (8 bases). Germline V gives CDR1 SGHNT, CDR2 YYREEE (reference sequence). The CDR3 spans 14 residues. V was trimmed by 5 bases and J by 6 bases, leaving 18 bases between them. CDR3 DNA: TGTGCCAGCAGGGTACAGGGGGAGGGACTCGAGCAGTACTTC. It specifies CASRVQGEGLEQYF.

The chain uses TRBV11-2 and TRBJ1-1; D is uncertain. Per germline, CDR1 SGHAT and CDR2 FQNNGV. The CDR3 covers 14 residues. The V gene lost 4 bases and the J gene lost 3 bases, with 12 bases spanning the gap. CDR3 in amino acids: CASSSARGYTEAFF. The CDR3 nucleotides read TGTGCCAGCAGCTCGGCCCGGGGATACACTGAAGCTTTCTTT.

The chain has TRBV9 and TRBJ1-1; weak D call: TRBD1 (5 bases). Germline CDR1 and CDR2: SGDLS and YYNGEE. V lost 3 bases and J lost 5, with 14 bases in between. This CDR3 has 14 residues. The CDR3 nucleotides read TGTGCCAGCAGCGGGGGGGTGGGTTGGACTGAAGCTTTCTTT. Encoded protein: CASSGGVGWTEAFF.

V and J are TRBV13 and TRBJ1-1; TRBD1 matches at 8 bases. Per germline, CDR1 PRHDT and CDR2 FYEKMQ (reference sequence). This CDR3 is built from 14 residues. With 6 bases clipped from V and 8 bases from J, the junction kept 11 bases outside the gene matches. This CDR3 is CASSDTGGSEEAFF. For the CDR3, the DNA is TGTGCCAGCAGTGACACAGGGGGATCTGAGGAAGCTTTCTTT.